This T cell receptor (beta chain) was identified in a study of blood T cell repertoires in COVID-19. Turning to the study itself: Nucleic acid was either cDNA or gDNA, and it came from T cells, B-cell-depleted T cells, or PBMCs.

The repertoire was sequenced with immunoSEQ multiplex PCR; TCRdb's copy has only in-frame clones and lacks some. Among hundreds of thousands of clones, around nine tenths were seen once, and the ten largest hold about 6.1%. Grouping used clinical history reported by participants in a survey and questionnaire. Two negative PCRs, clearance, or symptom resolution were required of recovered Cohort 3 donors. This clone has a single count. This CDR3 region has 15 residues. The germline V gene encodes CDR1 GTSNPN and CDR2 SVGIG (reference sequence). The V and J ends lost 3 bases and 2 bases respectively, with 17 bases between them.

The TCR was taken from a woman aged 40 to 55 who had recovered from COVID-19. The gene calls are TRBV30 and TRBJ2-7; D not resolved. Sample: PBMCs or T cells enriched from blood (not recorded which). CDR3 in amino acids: CAWRRFGDLAYEQYF. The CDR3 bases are TGTGCCTGGAGGAGGTTCGGAGACTTGGCCTACGAGCAGTACTTC.